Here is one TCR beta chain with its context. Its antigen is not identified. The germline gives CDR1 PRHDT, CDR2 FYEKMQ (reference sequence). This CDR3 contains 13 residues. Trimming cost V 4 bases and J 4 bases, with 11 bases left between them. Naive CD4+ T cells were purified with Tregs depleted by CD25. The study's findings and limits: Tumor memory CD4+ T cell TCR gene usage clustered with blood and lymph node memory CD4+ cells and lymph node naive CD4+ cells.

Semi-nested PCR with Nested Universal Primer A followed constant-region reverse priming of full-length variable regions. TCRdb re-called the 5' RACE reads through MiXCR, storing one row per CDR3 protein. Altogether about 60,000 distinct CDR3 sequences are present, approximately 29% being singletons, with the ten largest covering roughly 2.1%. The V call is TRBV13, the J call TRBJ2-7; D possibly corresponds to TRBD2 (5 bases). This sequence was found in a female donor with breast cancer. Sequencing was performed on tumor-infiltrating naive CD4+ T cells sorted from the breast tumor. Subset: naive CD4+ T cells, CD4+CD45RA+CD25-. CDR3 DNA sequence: TGTGCCAGCAGCTCCGGTCGGGGTTACGAGCAGTACTTC. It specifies CASSSGRGYEQYF.